Below, 19 T cell receptor beta chains from the same sample are listed, as sequenced in a study of cytomegalovirus exposure and HLA in healthy donors. It was with 60 Vbeta and 13 Jbeta primers that the PCR ran. Data came from immunoSEQ multiplex PCR; TCRdb stores just in-frame clones and leaves some out. Of approximately 120,000 clones in the sample, roughly 78% were seen once. The sample consisted of PBMCs. The receptors come from a man in his thirties or forties in good health and CMV-seropositive.

V gene TRBV5-4 combines with J gene TRBJ1-4, with D maybe TRBD1 (5 bases). Trimming stripped 6 bases from V and 4 bases from J, with 16 bases between. Per the germline V gene, CDR1 is SGHNT and CDR2 is YYREEE (reference sequence). The CDR3 has 15 amino acids. The CDR3 region is CASTPGAPDNEKLFF. The DNA for the CDR3 is TGTGCCAGCACCCCTGGGGCGCCGGATAATGAAAAACTGTTTTTT.

The rearrangement joins TRBV6-5 to TRBJ2-1; perhaps TRBD1 as D (6 bases). The ends were cut back, 2 bases at V and 6 bases at J, with 11 bases in the middle. The CDR3 extends over 14 amino acids. From germline, CDR1 is MNHEY and CDR2 SVGAGI. Here the CDR3 reads CASSYSGTINEQFF. For the CDR3, the DNA is TGTGCCAGCAGTTACAGTGGGACAATCAATGAGCAGTTCTTC.

The V and J genes are TRBV7-2 and TRBJ2-5; the match to TRBD1 covers 10 bases. Germline V gives CDR1 SGHTA, CDR2 FQGNSA. The J segment lost 5 bases and the V segment lost 3 bases, leaving 9 bases of the junction unmatched. The CDR3 has 16 residues. CDR3 DNA: TGTGCCAGCAGCTTTCGGGACAGGGGTGTGATGGAGACCCAGTACTTC. As protein: CASSFRDRGVMETQYF.

J is TRBJ2-3 and V is TRBV18; D may be TRBD1 (6 bases). Germline CDR1 and CDR2: KGHSH and LQKENI. The CDR3 has 16 amino acids. The V gene lost 2 bases and the J gene lost 2 bases, with 14 bases spanning the gap. The DNA for the CDR3 is TGTGCCAGCTCACCATCGGCAGGGGCTGACACAGATACGCAGTATTTT. Amino acid sequence: CASSPSAGADTDTQYF.

This clone was counted between two and nine times. The chain couples TRBV11-2 to TRBJ1-3; D possibly corresponds to TRBD1 (6 bases). Germline CDR1 SGHAT, CDR2 FQNNGV. This CDR3 has 13 residues. Trimming shortened V by 2 bases and J by 5 bases, and 7 bases separated the two germline ends. In DNA, the CDR3 is TGTGCCAGCAGCTTACGGGACAGAAACACCATATATTTT. Its protein is CASSLRDRNTIYF.

The chain is built from TRBV19 and TRBJ2-7, with 8 bases fitting TRBD2. There are 17 residues in the CDR3. The ends lost 7 bases at V and 3 bases at J; junction bases unmatched: 17. Per the germline V gene, CDR1 is LNHDA and CDR2 is SQIVND (reference sequence). CDR3 sequence (DNA): TGTGCCAGTATTGGAGTCCTTCGCGGGAGGCCGATCTACGAGCAGTACTTC. This translates into CASIGVLRGRPIYEQYF. Full variable domain (missing parts from reference TRBV19 and TRBJ2-7): DGGITQSPKYLFRKEGQNVTLSCEQNLNHDAMYWYRQDPGQGLRLIYYSQIVNDFQKGDIAEGYSVSREKKESFPLTVTSAQKNPTAFYLCASIGVLRGRPIYEQYFGPGTRLTVT.

The J gene is TRBJ2-7, the V gene TRBV7-2, with D maybe TRBD2 (7 bases). The CDR3 contains 16 residues. The ends were cut back, 0 bases at V and 2 bases at J, with 14 bases in the middle. Per germline, CDR1 SGHTA and CDR2 FQGNSA. This chain's CDR3 is CASSLAGGSGPYEQYF. The CDR3 nucleotides are TGTGCCAGCAGCTTAGCAGGGGGTAGCGGGCCCTACGAGCAGTACTTC.

This clone has a single count. J is TRBJ1-2 and V is TRBV6-5; D remains ambiguous. Trimming took off 0 bases at V and 5 bases at J, with 16 bases between the two ends. The germline V gene encodes CDR1 MNHEY and CDR2 SVGAGI. The length of the CDR3 is 16 residues. In DNA form, the CDR3 reads TGTGCCAGCAGTTACTCGTGGACTACCCTGGAGTATGGCTACACCTTC. Amino acid sequence: CASSYSWTTLEYGYTF.

This clone has more than one count but fewer than ten. V and J are TRBV9 and TRBJ1-1; 7 bases line up with TRBD1. CDR3 size: 15 residues. Per the germline V gene, CDR1 is SGDLS and CDR2 is YYNGEE. With 4 bases clipped from V and 4 bases from J, the junction kept 10 bases outside the gene matches. The CDR3 nucleotides are TGTGCCAGCAGCCGGGTAGGGGGCCAAGTCACTGAAGCTTTCTTT. It translates to CASSRVGGQVTEAFF.

The CDR3 DNA reads as TGTGCCAGCAGCTTACGGTCACAAGAGACCCAGTACTTC. It yields the protein CASSLRSQETQYF. V gene TRBV5-5 combines with J gene TRBJ2-5; no clear D gene. The CDR3 runs to 13 residues. Germline CDR1 is SGHKS and CDR2 is YYEKEE (reference sequence). V gave up 2 bases and J gave up 2 bases, with 7 bases separating them.

The chain links TRBV28 to TRBJ2-4; 11 positions agree with TRBD1. The ends lost 2 bases at V and 9 bases at J; junction bases unmatched: 3. The CDR3 has 14 residues. Per the germline V gene, CDR1 is MDHEN and CDR2 is SYDVKM. CDR3 in amino acids: CASSLRTGGGIQYF. The CDR3 DNA reads TGTGCCAGCAGTTTAAGGACAGGGGGCGGCATTCAGTACTTC.

This clone showed up just once. The chain joins TRBV5-1 to TRBJ2-1; tentatively, D is TRBD2 (6 bases). There are 12 residues in the CDR3. V was pared by 2 bases and J by 8 bases, with 8 bases between. Germline-derived CDR1 and CDR2 are SGHRS and YFSETQ. The CDR3, as DNA: TGCGCCAGCAGCTTAAGGGAGGATGAGCAGTTCTTC. This gives the protein CASSLREDEQFF.

This clone appeared a few times. The rearrangement uses TRBV5-5 and TRBJ2-2; D unclear. This CDR3 contains 16 residues. The ends were cut back, 7 bases at V and 0 bases at J, with 16 bases in the middle. Per the germline V gene, CDR1 is SGHKS and CDR2 is YYEKEE (reference sequence). The CDR3 loop reads CASGQIPLANTGELFF. The CDR3 nucleotides read TGTGCCAGCGGGCAGATACCATTAGCGAACACCGGGGAGCTGTTTTTT.

This clone was observed a handful of times. V usage is TRBV7-2 and J usage is TRBJ1-2; D possibly corresponds to TRBD1 (5 bases). The CDR3 totals 15 residues. CDR1 is SGHTA and CDR2 is FQGNSA in the germline V gene. The V end was cut by 1 base, the J end by 7 bases, with 16 bases between. The CDR3 loop reads CASSLDGRAPRGYTF. Here the CDR3 DNA reads TGTGCCAGCAGCTTAGATGGCAGGGCCCCGCGTGGCTACACCTTC.

This CDR3 reads CASSLQLAVLDEQFF. CDR3 DNA sequence: TGTGCCAGCAGCTTACAACTAGCGGTTTTGGATGAGCAGTTCTTC. The chain uses TRBV7-7 and TRBJ2-1, with 8 bases that match TRBD2. The trim removed 2 bases at V and 8 bases at J, leaving 8 bases unmatched. This CDR3 has 15 residues. Germline V CDR1 and CDR2: SSHAT, FNYEAQ (reference sequence).

This chain links TRBV2 with TRBJ2-1; D may be TRBD2 (6 bases). The germline V gene has CDR1 SNHLY and CDR2 FYNNEI. The CDR3 has 14 residues. Trimming shortened V by 4 bases and J by 9 bases, and 16 bases separated the two germline ends. The CDR3 nucleotides are TGTGCCAGCAGTGTCGGGGGACCCCCATTTGAGCAGTTCTTC. Protein: CASSVGGPPFEQFF.

The V call is TRBV5-1, the J call TRBJ1-3, with D uncertain. The CDR3 covers 15 residues. The germline V gene encodes CDR1 SGHRS and CDR2 YFSETQ. Trimming stripped 0 bases from V and 3 bases from J, with 10 bases between. This CDR3 reads CASSLEPRGGNTIYF. CDR3 sequence (DNA): TGCGCCAGCAGCTTGGAGCCTAGAGGTGGAAACACCATATATTTT. Together with reference TRBV5-1 and TRBJ1-3, the CDR3 gives the full variable domain: KAGVTQTPRYLIKTRGQQVTLSCSPISGHRSVSWYQQTPGQGLQFLFEYFSETQRNKGNFPGRFSGRQFSNSRSEMNVSTLELGDSALYLCASSLEPRGGNTIYFGEGSWLTVV.

The chain combines TRBV11-2 with TRBJ1-4; 10 bases match TRBD1. Germline V lookup: CDR1 SGHAT, CDR2 FQNNGV. This CDR3 comprises 13 residues. Trimming removed 5 bases from V and 13 bases from J; junction bases left unmatched: 7. The CDR3 is CASSPPGQGRLFF. In DNA form, the CDR3 reads TGTGCCAGCAGCCCACCGGGACAGGGGAGACTGTTTTTT.

The rearrangement links TRBV5-4 to TRBJ2-3; a weak D match, TRBD2 (5 bases). Germline loops: CDR1 SGHNT, CDR2 YYREEE (reference sequence). CDR3 length: 15 amino acids. V was cut by 0 bases and J by 2 bases, with 10 bases left in between. CDR3 sequence: CASSLAMTNTDTQYF. The CDR3 DNA reads as TGTGCCAGCAGCTTGGCCATGACTAACACAGATACGCAGTATTTT.